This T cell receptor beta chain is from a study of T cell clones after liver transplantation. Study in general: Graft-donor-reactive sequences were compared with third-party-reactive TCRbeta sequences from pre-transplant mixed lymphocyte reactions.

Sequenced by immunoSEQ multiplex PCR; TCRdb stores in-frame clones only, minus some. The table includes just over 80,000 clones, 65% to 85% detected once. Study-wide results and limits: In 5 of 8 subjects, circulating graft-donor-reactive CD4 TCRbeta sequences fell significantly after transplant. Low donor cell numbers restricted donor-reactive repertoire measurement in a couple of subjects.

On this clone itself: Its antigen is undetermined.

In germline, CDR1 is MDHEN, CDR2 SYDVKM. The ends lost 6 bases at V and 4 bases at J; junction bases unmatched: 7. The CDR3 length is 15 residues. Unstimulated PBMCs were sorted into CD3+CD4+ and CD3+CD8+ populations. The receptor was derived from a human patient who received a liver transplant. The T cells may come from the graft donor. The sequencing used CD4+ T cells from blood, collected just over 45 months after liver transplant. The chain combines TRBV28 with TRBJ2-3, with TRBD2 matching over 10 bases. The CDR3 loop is CASSAPGLAPDTQYF. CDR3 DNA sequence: TGTGCCAGCAGCGCACCGGGACTAGCGCCAGATACGCAGTATTTT. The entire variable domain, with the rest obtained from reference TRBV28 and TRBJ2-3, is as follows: DVKVTQSSRYLVKRTGEKVFLECVQDMDHENMFWYRQDPGLGLRLIYFSYDVKMKEKGDIPEGYSVSREKKERFSLILESASTNQTSMYLCASSAPGLAPDTQYFGPGTRLTVL.